Described below is a single T cell receptor (beta chain) sequence and its context. Its specific antigen is unknown. Qualities for individual bases were not recorded, and no much larger clone is one base off. The donors were healthy, HIV-negative adults who had no recently reported acute infections or vaccinations. All donors were Caucasian adults living in Nashville, Tennessee, USA. CD8 memory samples consisted of magnetically selected CD45RO+ cells combined with CCR7-negative CD45RA+ effector memory (TemRA) cells. Blood was collected by leukapheresis, and PBMCs were isolated by Ficoll-Histopaque density gradient centrifugation and then cryopreserved in liquid nitrogen vapor phase. Analytical flow cytometry was used to check the purity and quantity of each magnetically sorted T cell population. Genomic DNA was isolated from each sorted fraction and quantified by UV absorbance on a Nanodrop 2000c.

The data were obtained in a study of shared clonotypes between healthy human individuals (dated by TCRdb to the early 2020s). Some background on the complete study: The cohort included three men and a couple of women between 18 and 49 years of age. For each donor, three plates each were used for CD4 naive and CD4 memory, two plates were used for CD8 naive, and one plate was used for CD8 memory. To estimate repertoire size and how much clonotypes are shared between individuals, the study performed deep sequencing of blood TCR repertoires from 4 to 6 healthy adults. Libraries were prepared and TCR repertoires were sequenced by different laboratories using diverse techniques, in order to increase sequencing depth and limit assay-specific biases. Per donor, leukapheresis produced somewhere between about 0.9 and 9 billion PBMCs. Here is what the overall study found, with its caveats: Incomplete sequencing was indicated by rarefaction of sorted-subset datasets, despite the large sequencing depth. Larger estimated clonotype richness was generally found for naive subsets than for memory subsets. Only blood was sampled, and tissue TCR repertoires likely differ from those in blood. Because the study included only a small number of donors, the genetic and exposure-history diversity represented was limited. When a handful of donors were compared, the shared fraction of clonotypes was around 5% for naive CD4, roughly 3.3% for naive CD8, more than 2% for memory CD4, and around 0.4% for memory CD8. Pairwise subsampling indicated that sequencing depth was expected to affect the degree of clonotype sharing among donors. Clonotypes shared by all four sorted-subset donors showed higher generation probabilities than non-shared clonotypes.

V loses 1 base at its end and J loses 4 bases; junction bases beyond the gene matches: 17. The CDR3 numbers 20 residues from cysteine through phenylalanine. Just the 60-base CDR3 DNA is kept, in frame starting at base 1. CDR1 is given as SQVTM and CDR2 as ANQGSEA, both from the germline V gene. Using the deep immunoSEQ assay, multiplex PCR amplified TCR CDR3 regions from genomic DNA. Extracted genomic DNA from each cell subset was distributed evenly across all wells of several immunoSEQ 96-well plates, and each plate was treated as a replicate. For sorted subsets, roughly 190 ng of genomic DNA, equivalent to around 31,000 T cell genomes, went into each replicate PCR. Purified libraries were quantified with a Qubit 3.0 fluorometer, sized on a Bioanalyzer 2100, and re-quantified with the KAPA Library Quantification kit. Each immunoSEQ 96-well plate was sequenced on its own single-read 150-cycle Illumina NextSeq 550 flow cell. For the original study's pipeline: Because the immunoSEQ output held only junctional sequences and lacked quality scores, the filtering could not match the filtering applied to full-length reads. To assign V/J genes and CDR3, sequences were annotated using PyIR, a Python wrapper for IgBLAST v1.9, with IMGT germline references. Reads with weak V/J assignments (E-value above 1e-6), missing CDR3, stop codons, out-of-frame junctions, or ambiguous translated residues were removed. V3J clonotypes were defined as sequences sharing the same inferred V gene, J gene, and CDR3 amino acid sequence. Percentage overlap between repertoires was calculated by dividing the number of shared unique clonotypes by the size of the smaller repertoire. Richness of each repertoire was evaluated using RTK rarefaction, the Chao1 estimator, and Recon v2.1 estimates of unobserved clonotypes. Generation probabilities were computed with OLGA for all TCRbeta clonotypes obtained by the gDNA method from several donors. In its TCRdb copy, this immuneACCESS table keeps in-frame sequences only and misses some clones. Where compared with another copy, unresolved V genes explain less than half of these, and the others have no known cause. V and J calls and clone size are as listed in that table; D and trimming were resolved from the DNA. The sample yields approximately 97,000 clones; roughly two thirds were counted once. The ten top clones hold about 45% of the sample.

The sequenced material came from memory CD8+ T cells sorted from blood. The sample's cell subset or site label, in plain terms: CD45RO+ cells pooled with CCR7-negative TemRA cells. The sequence joins TRBV29-1 to TRBJ1-4; 11 bases in between match TRBD1. The clonotype comes from a man under 40 in good health. The nucleotides are TGCAGCGTTGAAGTAGGACTCGGACAGGGGGCATCCCTTGATAATGAAAAACTGTTTTTT. This gives the protein CSVEVGLGQGASLDNEKLFF.